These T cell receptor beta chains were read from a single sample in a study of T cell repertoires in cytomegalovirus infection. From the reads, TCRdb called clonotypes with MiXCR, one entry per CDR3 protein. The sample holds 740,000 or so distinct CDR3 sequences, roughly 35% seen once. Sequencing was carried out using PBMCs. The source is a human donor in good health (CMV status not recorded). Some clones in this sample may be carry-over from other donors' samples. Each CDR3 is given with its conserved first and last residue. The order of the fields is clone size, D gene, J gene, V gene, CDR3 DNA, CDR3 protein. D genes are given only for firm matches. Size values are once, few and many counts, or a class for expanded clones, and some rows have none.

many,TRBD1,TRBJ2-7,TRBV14,TGTGCCAGCAGCCAAGACTCAGGGGGCTCGTCCTACGAGCAGTACTTC,CASSQDSGGSSYEQYF
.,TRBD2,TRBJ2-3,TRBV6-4,TGTGCCAGCAGTGACGGTAGCGGGAAGGCAGATACGCAGTATTTT,CASSDGSGKADTQYF
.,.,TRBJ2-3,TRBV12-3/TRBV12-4,TGTGCCAGCAGTTTAGCGGGCAGCCCGAGGAGGGATACGCAGTATTTT,CASSLAGSPRRDTQYF
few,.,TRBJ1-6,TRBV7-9,TGTGCCAGCAGCTTAGTAGGCGATACGCGGAATTCACCCCTCCACTTT,CASSLVGDTRNSPLHF
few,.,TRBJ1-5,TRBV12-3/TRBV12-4,TGTGCCAGCAGTCCGGAAGGACAGAATCAGCCCCAGCATTTT,CASSPEGQNQPQHF
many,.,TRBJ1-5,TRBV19,TGTGCCAGCAAACTCGGACAGAGCAATCAGCCCCAGCATTTT,CASKLGQSNQPQHF
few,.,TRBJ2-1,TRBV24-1,TGTGCCACCCGTGGGGGGGGGCTCGACTACAATGAGCAGTTCTTC,CATRGGGLDYNEQFF
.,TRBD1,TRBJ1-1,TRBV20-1,TGCAGTGCTAGAGATGTGATGTTAGCCGAGGGGGCTTATGGCACTGAAGCTTTCTTT,CSARDVMLAEGAYGTEAFF
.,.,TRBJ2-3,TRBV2,TGTGCCAGCAGTCAGCTCACGCGGGCCCGCACAGATACGCAGTATTTT,CASSQLTRARTDTQYF
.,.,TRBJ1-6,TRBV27,TGTGCCAGCAGAAGGGCGGCCTATAATTCACCCCTCCACTTT,CASRRAAYNSPLHF
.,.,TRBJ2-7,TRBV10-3,TGTGCAATCAGTGAGTCAATGGCGGTAGATTTCTCCGAGCAGTACTTC,CAISESMAVDFSEQYF
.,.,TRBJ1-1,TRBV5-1,TGCGCCAGCAGCTTGGACAGGTCCTCGGCTTTCTTT,CASSLDRSSAFF
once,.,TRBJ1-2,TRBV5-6,TGTGCCAGCAGCTTGGAGGGACGGGTCTATGGCTACACCTTC,CASSLEGRVYGYTF
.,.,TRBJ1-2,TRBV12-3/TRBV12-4,TGTGCCAGCAGTTTAAGTTTCAGGGCTCAGGGCTACAACTTC,CASSLSFRAQGYNF
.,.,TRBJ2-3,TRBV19,TGTGCCAGTAGTATGCAGAGACTTAGCACAGATACGCAGTATTTT,CASSMQRLSTDTQYF
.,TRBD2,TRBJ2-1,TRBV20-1,TGCAGTGCTAGAGCCGGCCCACTAGCGGGAGGTAAGGATGAGCAGTTCTTC,CSARAGPLAGGKDEQFF
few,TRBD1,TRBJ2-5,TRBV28,TGTGCCAGCAGTTTCAACCGACAGGGTCCCTCAAGAGAGACCCAGTACTTC,CASSFNRQGPSRETQYF
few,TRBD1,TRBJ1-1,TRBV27,TGTGCCAGCAGTTTATTTCGACAGGGAAACACTGAAGCTTTCTTT,CASSLFRQGNTEAFF
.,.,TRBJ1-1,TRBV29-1,TGCAGCGGATGGACGCGGGGGAACACTGAAGCTTTCTTT,CSGWTRGNTEAFF
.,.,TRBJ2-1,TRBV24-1,TGTGCCACCAGTGGGATCAGGGACAATGAGCAGTTCTTC,CATSGIRDNEQFF
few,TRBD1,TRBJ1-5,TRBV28,TGTGCCAGCAGTACTCCCGGGACAGGGGAAAATCAGCCCCAGCATTTT,CASSTPGTGENQPQHF
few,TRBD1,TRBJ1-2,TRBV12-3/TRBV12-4,TGTGCCAGCATCCGGGACAGGCGCGAGAGGGACTACACCTTC,CASIRDRRERDYTF
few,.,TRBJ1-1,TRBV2,TGTGCCAGTTGGGACCCACCGAGGGAAGCTTTCTTT,CASWDPPREAFF
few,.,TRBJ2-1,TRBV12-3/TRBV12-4,TGTGCCAGCAGTTTAAGGCCTGGGGGGACCTACAATGAGCAGTTCTTC,CASSLRPGGTYNEQFF
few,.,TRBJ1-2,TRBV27,TGTGCCAGACCGGCCTGCTATGGCTACACCTTC,CARPACYGYTF
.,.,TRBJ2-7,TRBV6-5,TGTGCCAGCCCCGAAGGAGAGGGGTTTACGTACGAGCAGTACTTC,CASPEGEGFTYEQYF
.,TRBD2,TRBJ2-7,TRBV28,TGTGCCAGCAGTGCTAGCGGGAGATCCTACGAGCAGTACTTC,CASSASGRSYEQYF
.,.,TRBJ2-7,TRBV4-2,TGTGCCAGCAGCCAAGATGGGGCTGTCAGCTCCTACGAGCAGTACTTC,CASSQDGAVSSYEQYF
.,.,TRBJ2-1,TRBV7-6,TGTGCCAGCAGCTTGCTGGGGCAGGGGGGAGCTGACAATGAGCAGTTCTTC,CASSLLGQGGADNEQFF
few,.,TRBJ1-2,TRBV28,TGTGCCAGCAAACTGGGGGGAGGTGGCTACACCTTC,CASKLGGGGYTF
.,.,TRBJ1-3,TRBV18,TGTGCCAGCTCACCTCCGACAGGCCCCTCTGGAAACACCATATATTTT,CASSPPTGPSGNTIYF
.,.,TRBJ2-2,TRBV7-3,TGTGCCAGCAGCCCGCGTCGTATTGGACCCCTTCCGGCCGGGGAGCTGTTTTTT,CASSPRRIGPLPAGELFF
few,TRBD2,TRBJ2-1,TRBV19,TGTGCCAGTAGTATGGGAGGGACTATTGCTACCTACAATGAGCAGTTCTTC,CASSMGGTIATYNEQFF
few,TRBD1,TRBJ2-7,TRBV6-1,TGTGCCAGCAGTTGGGGGACAGGGGGTTATTACGAGCAGTACTTC,CASSWGTGGYYEQYF
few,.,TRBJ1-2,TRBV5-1,TGCGCCAGCAGTTTGAACAGCAACCCCTCTAACTATGGCTACACCTTC,CASSLNSNPSNYGYTF
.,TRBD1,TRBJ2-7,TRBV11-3,TGTGCCAGCAGCCCCGGACAGGGGAGAGGCTACGAGCAGTACTTC,CASSPGQGRGYEQYF
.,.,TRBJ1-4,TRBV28,TGTGCCAGCAGTCCCCCGGGGAACTATGAAAAACTGTTTTTT,CASSPPGNYEKLFF
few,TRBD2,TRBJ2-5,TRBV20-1,TGCAGTGCTCCTCCCCTAGCGGGAGTCCAAGAGACCCAGTACTTC,CSAPPLAGVQETQYF
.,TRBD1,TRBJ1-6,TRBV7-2,TGTGCCAGCAGACCGGCGACAGGGTGGAATTCACCCCCCCACTTT,CASRPATGWNSPPHF
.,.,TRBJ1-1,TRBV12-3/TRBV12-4,TGTGCCAGCAGTCAGGCGGGGGCTGACACTGAAGCTTTCTTT,CASSQAGADTEAFF
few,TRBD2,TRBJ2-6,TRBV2,TGTGCCAGCAGTCCCGGGGGGGCAGGTGGGGCCAACGTCCTGACTTTC,CASSPGGAGGANVLTF
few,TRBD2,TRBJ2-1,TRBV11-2,TGTGCCAGCAGCTTAGGGGCCCTCGGACTAGCGGAAAGCTCCTACAATGAGCAGTTCTTC,CASSLGALGLAESSYNEQFF
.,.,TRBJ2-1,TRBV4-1,TGTGCCAGCAGCCCTTCGGGGACGGAATACAATGAGCAGTTCTTC,CASSPSGTEYNEQFF
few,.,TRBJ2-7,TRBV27,TGTGCCAGCAGTCGATCGGGACCTAGCTACGAGCAGTACTTC,CASSRSGPSYEQYF
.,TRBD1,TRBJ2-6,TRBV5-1,TGCGCCAGCGGACAGGGGCTGAGAGGGGCCAACGTCCTGACTTTC,CASGQGLRGANVLTF
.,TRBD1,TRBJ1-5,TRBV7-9,TGTGCCAGCAGCATAAAGACAGGGATCCCTACGGGGCCCCAGCATTTT,CASSIKTGIPTGPQHF
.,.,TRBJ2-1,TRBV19,TGTGCCAGTAGTATAAAGCCCCCGGCTAGCTCCTACAATGAGCAGTTCTTC,CASSIKPPASSYNEQFF
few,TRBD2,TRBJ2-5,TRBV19,TGTGCCAGTAGTATGGTTCTTAGCGGGCTTAAGCAAGAGACCCAGTACTTC,CASSMVLSGLKQETQYF
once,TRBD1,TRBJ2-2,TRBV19,TGTGCCAGTAGACCCGGTGGGACAGCGAACACCGGGGAGCTGTTTTTT,CASRPGGTANTGELFF
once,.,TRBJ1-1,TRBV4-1,TGCGCCAGCAGCCCCACAGGGAGCGCTGAAGCTTTCTTT,CASSPTGSAEAFF
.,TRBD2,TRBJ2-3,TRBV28,TGTGCCAGCAGTCAGGGACTAGGCTTTCGACCTAGCACAGATACGCAGTATTTT,CASSQGLGFRPSTDTQYF
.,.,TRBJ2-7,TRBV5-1,TGCGCCAGCAGCTTGTCCTCTGGACGGACTGCCTACGAGCAGTACTTC,CASSLSSGRTAYEQYF
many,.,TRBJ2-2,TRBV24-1,TGTGCCACTAACTCCGACCCGACCGGGGAGCTGTTTTTT,CATNSDPTGELFF
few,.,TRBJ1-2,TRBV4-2,TGTGCCAGCAGCCAAGTCAGTTCTCGGGTTTCCTCTGGCTACACCTTC,CASSQVSSRVSSGYTF
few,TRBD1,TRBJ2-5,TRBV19,TGTGCCAGTAGTATGGGGACAGGGGAAGAGACCCAGTACTTC,CASSMGTGEETQYF
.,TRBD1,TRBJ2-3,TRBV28,TGTGCCAGCAGTTTCCTGGGCAGGGGGAGTGTAGGGCGCACAGATACGCAGTATTTT,CASSFLGRGSVGRTDTQYF
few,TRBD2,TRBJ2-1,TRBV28,TGTGCCAGCTTAGCGGGAAGGAGCTCCTACAATGAGCAGTTCTTC,CASLAGRSSYNEQFF
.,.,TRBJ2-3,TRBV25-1,TGTGCCAGCAGTGAACCCGCCGGCGGGAGCACAGATACGCAGTATTTT,CASSEPAGGSTDTQYF